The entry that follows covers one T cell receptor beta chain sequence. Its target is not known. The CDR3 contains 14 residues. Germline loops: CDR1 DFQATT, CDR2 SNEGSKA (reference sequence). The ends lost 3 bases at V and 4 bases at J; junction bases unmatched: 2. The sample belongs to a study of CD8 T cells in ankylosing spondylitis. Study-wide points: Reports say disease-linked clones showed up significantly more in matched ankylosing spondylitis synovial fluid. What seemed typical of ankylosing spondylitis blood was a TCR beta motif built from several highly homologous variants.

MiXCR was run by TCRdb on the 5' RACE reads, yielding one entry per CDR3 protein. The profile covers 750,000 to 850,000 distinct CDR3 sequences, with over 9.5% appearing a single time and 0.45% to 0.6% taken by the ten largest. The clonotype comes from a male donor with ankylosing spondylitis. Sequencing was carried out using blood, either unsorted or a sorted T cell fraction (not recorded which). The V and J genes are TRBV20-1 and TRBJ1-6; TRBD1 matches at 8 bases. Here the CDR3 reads CSASDRGYNSPLHF. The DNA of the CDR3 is TGCAGTGCTAGTGACAGGGGTTATAATTCACCCCTCCACTTT.